One sample yielded the 14 T cell receptor beta chains listed below, sequenced in a study of shared clonotypes between healthy human individuals. TCRdb keeps only in-frame clones here, not all; method: immunoSEQ multiplex PCR. The data show more than 400,000 clones, with almost 97% seen just once and under 0.06% held by the top ten. Sequencing used naive CD4+ T cells sorted from blood. Specified subset: CD45RA+ positively selected. All receptors come from a woman in her 30s in good health.

V is TRBV2 and J is TRBJ1-4, with D uncertain. The CDR3 spans 13 residues. The germline V gene has CDR1 SNHLY and CDR2 FYNNEI. V lost 2 bases and J lost 8, with 9 bases in between. The CDR3: CASSEPPDEKLFF. The CDR3 coding sequence is TGTGCCAGCAGTGAACCCCCTGACGAAAAACTGTTTTTT. The full variable domain, its missing parts supplied by reference TRBV2 and TRBJ1-4, is EPEVTQTPSHQVTQMGQEVILRCVPISNHLYFYWYRQILGQKVEFLVSFYNNEISEKSEIFDDQFSVERPDGSNFTLKIRSTKLEDSAMYFCASSEPPDEKLFFGSGTQLSVL.

The chain uses TRBV9 and TRBJ2-1, with 9 bases that match TRBD2. Trimming removed 1 base from V and 8 bases from J; junction bases left unmatched: 7. The CDR3 runs to 15 residues. The germline V gene has CDR1 SGDLS and CDR2 YYNGEE. CDR3 nucleotides: TGTGCCAGCAGCGTATATGCGGGAGGGCCCTATGAGCAGTTCTTC. As protein: CASSVYAGGPYEQFF.

This chain connects TRBV2 to TRBJ2-1, with D perhaps TRBD1 (6 bases). This CDR3 comprises 15 residues. V was pared by 6 bases and J by 4 bases, with 16 bases between. Per the germline V gene, CDR1 is SNHLY and CDR2 is FYNNEI. CDR3 amino acids: CASSTWDNLYNEQFF. CDR3 DNA: TGTGCCAGCAGCACCTGGGACAATTTATACAATGAGCAGTTCTTC.

The chain employs TRBV4-1 and TRBJ2-7; 8 bases fit TRBD1. This CDR3 has 15 residues. Germline-derived CDR1 and CDR2 are MGHRA and YSYEKL. The trim removed 4 bases at V and 3 bases at J, leaving 8 bases unmatched. The CDR3 nucleotides read TGCGCCAGCAGCCGCAACCGGGACAGGATCTACGAGCAGTACTTC. Encoded protein: CASSRNRDRIYEQYF.

CDR3 DNA sequence: TGCGCCAGCAGCTCGGGACAGCTCCCCTACGAGCAGTACTTC. Its protein product is CASSSGQLPYEQYF. The chain recombines TRBV5-1 with TRBJ2-7, with 7 nucleotides matching TRBD1. Germline V lookup: CDR1 SGHRS, CDR2 YFSETQ. CDR3 length equals 14 residues. V shed 3 bases, J shed 2 bases, and the junction held 5 bases outside the gene matches.

V is TRBV28 and J is TRBJ1-1, with no clear D. The germline CDR1 and CDR2 sequences are MDHEN and SYDVKM. Between the trimmed V and J ends, which lost 5 bases and 1 base, there was a span of 14 bases. The CDR3 loop spans 15 amino acids. The DNA for the CDR3 is TGTGCCAGCAGTCGGATGTTCAGAGAGAACACTGAAGCTTTCTTT. It codes for CASSRMFRENTEAFF.

The J gene is TRBJ2-5, the V gene TRBV9; D perhaps matches TRBD2 (5 bases). The CDR3 loop spans 16 amino acids. Germline V lookup: CDR1 SGDLS, CDR2 YYNGEE. Deletions cut 2 bases from V and 3 bases from J, with 17 bases between. The CDR3 sequence: CASSVEGTLIKETQYF. In DNA, the CDR3 is TGTGCCAGCAGCGTTGAGGGCACCCTCATAAAAGAGACCCAGTACTTC.

The gene calls are TRBV2 and TRBJ1-2; tentative D call: TRBD1 (6 bases). Between the trimmed V and J ends, which lost 1 base and 4 bases, there was a span of 10 bases. The CDR3 totals 14 residues. Germline V gene sequence: CDR1 SNHLY, CDR2 FYNNEI. The CDR3 sequence: CASSEGGGVYGYTF. The CDR3 DNA reads as TGTGCCAGCAGTGAAGGAGGGGGGGTCTATGGCTACACCTTC.

The rearrangement uses TRBV12-5 and TRBJ2-3; D unresolved. The CDR3 sequence is 19 residues long. CDR1 is LGHNT and CDR2 is FRNRAP in the germline V gene. V lost 0 bases, J lost 0 bases, and 19 bases lay in between. The CDR3: CASGLVEKASGPSTDTQYF. The CDR3 DNA reads TGTGCTAGTGGTTTGGTAGAGAAGGCGAGTGGGCCTAGCACAGATACGCAGTATTTT.

V is TRBV7-2 and J is TRBJ2-1, with D hard to call. The CDR3 totals 13 residues. Per germline, CDR1 SGHTA and CDR2 FQGNSA. Trimming cost V 1 base and J 5 bases, with 6 bases left between them. CDR3 DNA: TGTGCCAGCAGCTTAGGGCCAGACAATGAGCAGTTCTTC. As protein: CASSLGPDNEQFF.

The chain is built from TRBV11-2 and TRBJ2-4; 8 nucleotides agree with TRBD1. The germline V gene encodes CDR1 SGHAT and CDR2 FQNNGV. V lost 1 base and J lost 3; bases outside the gene matches: 5. This CDR3 is built from 16 residues. The CDR3 region has the DNA TGTGCCAGCAGCTTAGGCAGGGGGCTAGGCAAAAACATTCAGTACTTC. Its protein is CASSLGRGLGKNIQYF.

The J gene is TRBJ1-4, the V gene TRBV7-2, with D unclear. The V gene's germline CDR1 is SGHTA and CDR2 FQGNSA. V shed 5 bases and J shed 0 bases, with 10 bases lying between them. The CDR3 has 15 amino acids. CDR3 region: CASSVVSATNEKLFF. CDR3 DNA: TGTGCCAGCAGCGTAGTGAGTGCAACTAATGAAAAACTGTTTTTT.

This chain links TRBV7-9 with TRBJ1-4; 8 nucleotides agree with TRBD1. In germline, CDR1 is SEHNR, CDR2 FQNEAQ (reference sequence). The CDR3 length is 15 residues. V shed 4 bases and J 7 bases; nucleotides not matched to a gene: 8. The CDR3 DNA sequence: TGTGCCAGCAGCTCCTGGACAGGGTTTAGTGAAAAACTGTTTTTT. This gives the protein CASSSWTGFSEKLFF.

The chain is built from TRBV6-1 and TRBJ2-4; tentatively, D is TRBD1 or TRBD2 (5 bases each). The CDR3 is 15 amino acids. Trimming shortened V by 7 bases and J by 4 bases, and 17 bases separated the two germline ends. CDR1 is MNHNS, CDR2 SASEGT, per germline. This CDR3 is CASTLHRDGKNIQYF. The DNA for the CDR3 is TGTGCCAGCACCCTGCACCGGGACGGGAAAAACATTCAGTACTTC.